This T cell receptor (beta chain) originates from a study of blood T cell repertoires in COVID-19. Study-wide context: Specimens from acute and convalescent COVID-19 originated in the United States, Italy and Spain. PBMCs, B-cell-depleted T cells, or T cells were the source of the cDNA or gDNA that made up the material.

This CDR3 contains 11 residues. Germline CDR1 reads DFQATT; CDR2 reads SNEGSKA (reference sequence). Trimming cost V 7 bases and J 6 bases; bases outside gene matches: 5. Study processing details: Amplification of reference gene primers provided the estimated nucleated cell counts. The repertoire was sequenced with immunoSEQ multiplex PCR; TCRdb's copy has only in-frame clones and lacks some. V, J and clone size were drawn from that table, and D and trimming were deduced from the DNA. The table has under 300,000 clones, about four fifths seen once. The sequenced sample was peripheral blood. The rearrangement uses TRBV20-1 and TRBJ1-1; 7 bases fit TRBD1. The origin of this receptor is a woman between 18 and 29 years old with acute or convalescent COVID-19. CDR3 residues: CSGFQGAEAFF. CDR3 sequence (DNA): TGCAGTGGGTTCCAGGGGGCTGAAGCTTTCTTT.